The subject of this entry is one T cell receptor (beta chain). This clonotype was seen a handful of times. Its antigen is not yet known. No per-base quality is available; no much larger clone lies one base away. These data are taken from a study of human T cells and chemical hapten exposure (dated by TCRdb to about 2021). General notes on the study: For sensitization, 2% DPC in acetone was applied to a roughly 2 cm by roughly 2 cm area of upper inner arm skin. The study tracked peripheral blood TCR repertoire changes in vivo during primary and secondary sensitization to the hapten diphenylcyclopropenone (DPC) in alopecia patients. Blood for TCR sequencing was provided by twenty-nine alopecia patients at one to four time points (pre-sensitization, 2, 6 and 24 weeks). Patch testing was performed on the upper back with Finn chambers containing 0.01% DPC, and the patch tests were scored after 6 days according to International Contact Dermatitis Research Group standards. The libraries were sequenced as a pool, and the TCR yield per sample differed mostly because of small variations in library volumes within the pool. The mostly female patient cohort included alopecia areata with under or over 50% scalp involvement, alopecia totalis and alopecia universalis. Patient blood was sampled pre-sensitization (week 0) and at 2, 6 and about 24 weeks after DPC sensitization. Weekly therapeutic DPC doses were additionally applied to the scalp of patients throughout the approximately 24-week study period.

CDR1 and CDR2 were assigned from the germline V gene as SGHDN and FVKESK. At the junction V is shortened by 5 bases and J by 9 bases, with 17 bases in between. The CDR3 numbers 14 residues from cysteine through phenylalanine. Just the 42-base CDR3 DNA is kept, in frame starting at base 1. The library was obtained by RACE. These reads were obtained on a NextSeq 500. During library preparation, unique molecular identifiers were attached to individual cDNA molecules so that TCRs could be counted quantitatively and reproducibly. Both TCR alpha and TCR beta chains were sequenced from each blood RNA sample. The source study handled its data this way. Samples had a median of about 96,000 TCRs, with a range from about 23,224 to 700,000. V, J and CDR3 annotation of the TCR reads was performed with the Decombinator software suite. Every sample was subsampled to the same number of TCRs (28,000) for the PS versus PT1 abundance plots. Expanded TCRs were defined as absent before sensitization and observed at least eight times at the 2-week time point. Clones were called with MiXCR by TCRdb after fastp trimmed the public reads at Q25, and only in-frame beta chains were retained. Entries that share a CDR3 protein sequence are merged under the most common genes and DNA. For this entry, the V and J calls and clone size follow TCRdb and not the study's own pipeline. This sample is represented by about 92,000 distinct CDR3 sequences; around 10% of them were singletons. The ten largest clones capture roughly 3.5% of the sample.

The sample's time point label is to be understood as: pre-sensitization, week 0. The treatment or condition label, as the study defines it: therapeutic diphenylcyclopropenone sensitization with weekly scalp DPC. At every patch-test visit, the blood draw took place before the patch test was put on. To be eligible, patients had to be aged 18 to 70, diagnosed with alopecia and judged suitable for DPC therapy, while pregnant patients were excluded. Total RNA was extracted from unfractionated whole blood that had been collected in Tempus Blood RNA tubes. What the work shows at the level of the full study, not this receptor alone: Expanded TCRs formed significantly more large CDR3 similarity clusters than pre-sensitization or healthy control sets, consistent with antigen-driven responses. After repeated subsampling, changes were observed in the strength of the expansion versus patch-test correlation and in the threshold at which the correlation became significant. All patients had alopecia, a presumed autoimmune disease, so their immune response might differ from that of healthy individuals. DPC sensitization did not change how many TCRs were above 1 in 1000 frequency, and no evidence was found of alterations in global repertoire structure. Patch test score correlated positively with the number of PT1 expanded TCRs, reaching significance at thresholds 8, 16 and 32 but not at 4.

The sequence came from a woman aged 40-49 years with alopecia areata. Some clones in this sample may be carry-over from other donors' samples. The chain joins TRBV14 to TRBJ2-1, and possibly TRBD2, on 7 matching bases. Sequenced material: whole blood, taken in connection with sensitization to the hapten diphenylcyclopropenone (DPC). The sequence in DNA is TGTGCCAGCAGCGAAAAGGGGGGGCCGGGTGAGCAGTTCTTC. It encodes CASSEKGGPGEQFF.